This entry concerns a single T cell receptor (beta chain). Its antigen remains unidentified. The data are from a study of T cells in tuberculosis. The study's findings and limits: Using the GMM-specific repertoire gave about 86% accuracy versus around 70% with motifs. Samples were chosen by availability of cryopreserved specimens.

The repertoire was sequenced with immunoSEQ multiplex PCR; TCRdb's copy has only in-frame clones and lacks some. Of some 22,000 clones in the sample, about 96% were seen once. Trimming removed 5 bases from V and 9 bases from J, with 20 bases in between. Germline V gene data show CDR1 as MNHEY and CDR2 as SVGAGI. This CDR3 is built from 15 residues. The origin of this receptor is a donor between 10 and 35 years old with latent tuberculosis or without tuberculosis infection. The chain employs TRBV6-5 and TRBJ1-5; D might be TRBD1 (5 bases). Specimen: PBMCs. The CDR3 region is CASSLDRSPYSPQHF. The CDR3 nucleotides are TGTGCCAGCAGTCTAGACAGATCCCCCTATTCGCCCCAGCATTTT.